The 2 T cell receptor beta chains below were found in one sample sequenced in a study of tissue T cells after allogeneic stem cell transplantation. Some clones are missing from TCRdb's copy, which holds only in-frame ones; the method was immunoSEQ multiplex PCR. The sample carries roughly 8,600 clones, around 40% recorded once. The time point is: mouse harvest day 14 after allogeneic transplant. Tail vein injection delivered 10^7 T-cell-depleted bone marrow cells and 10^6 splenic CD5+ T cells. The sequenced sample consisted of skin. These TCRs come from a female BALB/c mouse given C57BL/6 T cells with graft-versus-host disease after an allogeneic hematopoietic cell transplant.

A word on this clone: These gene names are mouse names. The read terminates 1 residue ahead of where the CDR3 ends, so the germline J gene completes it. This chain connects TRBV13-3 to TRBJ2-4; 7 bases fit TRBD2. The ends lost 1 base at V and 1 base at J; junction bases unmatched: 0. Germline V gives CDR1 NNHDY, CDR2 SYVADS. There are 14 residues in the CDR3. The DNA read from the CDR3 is TGTGCCAGCAGTGATTGGGGGGGTCAAAACACCTTGTAC. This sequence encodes CASSDWGGQNTLY. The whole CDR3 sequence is CASSDWGGQNTLYF.

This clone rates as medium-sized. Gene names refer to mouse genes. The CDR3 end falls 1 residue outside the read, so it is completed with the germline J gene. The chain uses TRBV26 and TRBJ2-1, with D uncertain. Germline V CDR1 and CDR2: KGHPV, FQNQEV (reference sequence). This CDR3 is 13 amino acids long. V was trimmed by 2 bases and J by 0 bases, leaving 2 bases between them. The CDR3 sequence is CASSLDNYAEQFF. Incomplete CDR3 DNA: TGTGCCAGCAGTCTGGATAACTATGCTGAGCAGTTC.